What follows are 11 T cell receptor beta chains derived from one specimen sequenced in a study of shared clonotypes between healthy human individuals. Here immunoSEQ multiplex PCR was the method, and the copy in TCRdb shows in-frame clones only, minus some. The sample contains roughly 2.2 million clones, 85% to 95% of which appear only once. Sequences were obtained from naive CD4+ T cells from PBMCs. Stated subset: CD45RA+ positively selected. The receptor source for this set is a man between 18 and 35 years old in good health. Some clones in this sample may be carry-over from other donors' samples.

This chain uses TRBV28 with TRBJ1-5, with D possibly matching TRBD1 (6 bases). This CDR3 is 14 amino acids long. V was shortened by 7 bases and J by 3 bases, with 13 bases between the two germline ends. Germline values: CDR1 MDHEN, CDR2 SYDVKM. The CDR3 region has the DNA TGTGCCAGCACTTTTCGGACAGTCAATCAGCCCCAGCATTTT. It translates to CASTFRTVNQPQHF.

The CDR3 DNA reads as TGTGCCAGCAGCCCTTTAGGGGGCAGTGGAAACACCATATATTTT. This gives the protein CASSPLGGSGNTIYF. The chain joins TRBV5-6 to TRBJ1-3; 7 bases are a match to TRBD1. V gave up 4 bases and J gave up 3 bases; unmatched junction bases: 7. The CDR3 sequence is 15 residues long. From germline, CDR1 is SGHDT and CDR2 YYEEEE.

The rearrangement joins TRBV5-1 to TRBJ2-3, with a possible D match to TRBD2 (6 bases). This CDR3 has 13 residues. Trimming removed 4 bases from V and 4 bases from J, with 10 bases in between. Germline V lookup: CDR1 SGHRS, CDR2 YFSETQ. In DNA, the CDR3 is TGCGCCAGCAGCGCGGGGCAGGCAGATACGCAGTATTTT. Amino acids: CASSAGQADTQYF. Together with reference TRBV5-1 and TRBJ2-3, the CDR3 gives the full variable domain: KAGVTQTPRYLIKTRGQQVTLSCSPISGHRSVSWYQQTPGQGLQFLFEYFSETQRNKGNFPGRFSGRQFSNSRSEMNVSTLELGDSALYLCASSAGQADTQYFGPGTRLTVL.

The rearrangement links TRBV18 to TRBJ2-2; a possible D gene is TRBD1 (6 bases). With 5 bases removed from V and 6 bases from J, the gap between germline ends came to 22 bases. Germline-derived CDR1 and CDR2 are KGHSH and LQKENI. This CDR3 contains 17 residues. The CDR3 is CASSSYLTGKGPGELFF. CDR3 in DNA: TGTGCCAGCTCATCTTACCTCACAGGGAAGGGGCCCGGGGAGCTGTTTTTT.

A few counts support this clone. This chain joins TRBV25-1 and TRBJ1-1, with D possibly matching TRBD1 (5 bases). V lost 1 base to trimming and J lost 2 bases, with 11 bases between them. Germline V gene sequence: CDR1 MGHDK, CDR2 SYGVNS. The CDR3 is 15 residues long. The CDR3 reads CASSELRRDNTEAFF. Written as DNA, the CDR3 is TGTGCCAGCAGTGAATTACGCAGGGATAACACTGAAGCTTTCTTT. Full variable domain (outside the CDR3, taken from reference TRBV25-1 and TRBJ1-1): EADIYQTPRYLVIGTGKKITLECSQTMGHDKMYWYQQDPGMELHLIHYSYGVNSTEKGDLSSESTVSRIRTEHFPLTLESARPSHTSQYLCASSELRRDNTEAFFGQGTRLTVV.

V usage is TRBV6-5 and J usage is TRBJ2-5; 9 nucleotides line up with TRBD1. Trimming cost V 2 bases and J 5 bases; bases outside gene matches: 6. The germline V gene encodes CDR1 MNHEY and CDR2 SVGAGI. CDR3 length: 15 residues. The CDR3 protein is CASSYDTGGGETQYF. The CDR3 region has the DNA TGTGCCAGCAGTTACGACACAGGGGGCGGCGAGACCCAGTACTTC.

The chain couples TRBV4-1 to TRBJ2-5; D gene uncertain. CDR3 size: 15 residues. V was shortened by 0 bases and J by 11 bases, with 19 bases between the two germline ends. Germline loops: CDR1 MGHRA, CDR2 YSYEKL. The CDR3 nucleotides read TGCGCCAGCAGCCAAGAACAGCGACCCTCCAAAGAGCAGTACTTC. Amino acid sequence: CASSQEQRPSKEQYF.

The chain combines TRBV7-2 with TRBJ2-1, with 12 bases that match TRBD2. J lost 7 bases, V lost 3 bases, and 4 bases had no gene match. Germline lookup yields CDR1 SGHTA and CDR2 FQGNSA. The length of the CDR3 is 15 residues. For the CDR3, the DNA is TGTGCCAGCAGCTTGCTCGGGACTAGCGGGAATGAGCAGTTCTTC. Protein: CASSLLGTSGNEQFF.

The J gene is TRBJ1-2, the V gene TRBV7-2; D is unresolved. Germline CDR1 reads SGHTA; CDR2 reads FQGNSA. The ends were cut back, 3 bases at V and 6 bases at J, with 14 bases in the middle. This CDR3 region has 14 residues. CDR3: CASSLVPLKDGYTF. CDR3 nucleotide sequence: TGTGCCAGCAGCTTGGTCCCCTTAAAAGATGGCTACACCTTC.

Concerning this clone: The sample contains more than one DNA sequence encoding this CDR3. CDR3 region: CASSLDRPNTEAFF. The DNA for the CDR3 is TGCGCCAGCAGCTTAGACAGACCCAACACTGAAGCTTTCTTT. This chain uses TRBV5-1 with TRBJ1-1; possibly TRBD1 for D (5 bases). The CDR3 is 14 amino acids. The germline V gene has CDR1 SGHRS and CDR2 YFSETQ. V dropped 2 bases and J dropped 2 bases, with 10 bases sitting between them.

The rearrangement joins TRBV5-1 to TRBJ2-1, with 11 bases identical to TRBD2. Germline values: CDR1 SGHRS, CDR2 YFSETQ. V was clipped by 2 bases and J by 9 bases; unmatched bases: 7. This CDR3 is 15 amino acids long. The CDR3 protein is CASSFIAGGPSEQFF. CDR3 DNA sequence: TGCGCCAGCAGCTTTATAGCGGGAGGGCCGAGTGAGCAGTTCTTC.